These 25 T cell receptor beta chains came from one sample sequenced in a study of OX40 agonist ivuxolimab in advanced cancers. Receptor amplification or capture employed the immunoSEQ multiplex PCR assay. Here the immuneACCESS table is served through TCRdb, limited to in-frame sequences with V and J called. Missing clones are a known gap in these copies; in checked studies unresolved V genes cover under half, and the rest lacks a known reason. Across this sample there are about 59,000 clones, with roughly 84% seen only once. Around 2% of the sample is held by the ten biggest clonotypes. The sample was CD4+ or CD8+ T cells sorted from blood, taken in a trial of the OX40 agonist ivuxolimab. These receptors all come from an adult with an advanced solid tumor such as melanoma, head and neck, liver or kidney cancer.

In DNA form, the CDR3 reads TGTGCCAGCTCACCACAGGAGGGAATCGGGGAGCTGTTTTTT. The encoded protein is CASSPQEGIGELFF. The V call is TRBV18, the J call TRBJ2-2; possibly TRBD2 for D (6 bases). The CDR3 extends over 14 amino acids. V was pared by 1 base and J by 7 bases, with 10 bases between. CDR1 and CDR2 from the germline V gene are KGHSH and LQKENI.

In DNA, the CDR3 is TGTGCCAGCAATTATCAGGGGTCTGGAAACACCATATATTTT. Its protein is CASNYQGSGNTIYF. The chain couples TRBV28 to TRBJ1-3; D may be TRBD1 (6 bases). The V gene lost 7 bases and the J gene lost 1 base, with 11 bases spanning the gap. Germline values: CDR1 MDHEN, CDR2 SYDVKM. This CDR3 is built from 14 residues.

The chain carries TRBV28 and TRBJ2-1, with 8 positions matching TRBD1. CDR1 is MDHEN and CDR2 is SYDVKM in the germline V gene. V lost 10 bases and J lost 4; bases outside the gene matches: 3. The CDR3 is 12 residues long. The CDR3 is CATRTGYNEQFF. The CDR3 DNA follows: TGTGCCACCCGGACAGGGTACAATGAGCAGTTCTTC.

V is TRBV29-1 and J is TRBJ2-7; the D gene could be TRBD1 or TRBD2 (5 bases each). The CDR3 is 12 residues long. V shed 4 bases and J shed 6 bases, with 13 bases lying between them. CDR1 and CDR2 from the germline V gene are SQVTM and ANQGSEA. The CDR3 reads CSVGGASGEQYF. CDR3 bases: TGCAGCGTTGGAGGGGCGTCGGGCGAGCAGTACTTC.

The rearrangement uses TRBV10-3 and TRBJ1-5; D call uncertain. The CDR3 sequence is 12 residues long. The germline gives CDR1 ENHRY, CDR2 SYGVKD. Deletions cut 4 bases from V and 4 bases from J, with 5 bases between. CDR3 sequence: CAISAVNQPQHF. DNA of the CDR3: TGTGCCATCAGTGCGGTTAATCAGCCCCAGCATTTT.

The V gene is TRBV25-1, the J gene TRBJ1-2, with TRBD1 matching 10 bases. The germline CDR1 and CDR2 sequences are MGHDK and SYGVNS. Trimming at V came to 6 bases and at J to 7 bases, leaving 5 bases not matched to a gene. CDR3 size: 13 residues. The CDR3 nucleotides read TGTGCCAGCAGGAGGACAGGGGGGGGTGGCTACACCTTC. The encoded protein is CASRRTGGGGYTF.

This chain joins TRBV28 and TRBJ1-1; D is perhaps TRBD1 (5 bases). Per the germline V gene, CDR1 is MDHEN and CDR2 is SYDVKM. CDR3 size: 15 residues. Trimming shortened V by 4 bases and J by 3 bases, and 15 bases separated the two germline ends. The CDR3 reads CASSSPGKGYTEAFF. DNA for the CDR3: TGTGCCAGCAGTTCTCCAGGGAAAGGGTACACTGAAGCTTTCTTT.

CDR3 sequence reads: CASSSWTGLETQYF. CDR3 sequence (DNA): TGTGCCAGCAGCTCCTGGACAGGGTTGGAGACCCAGTACTTC. V is TRBV7-2 and J is TRBJ2-5, with 8 bases matching TRBD1. Germline assignment: CDR1 SGHTA and CDR2 FQGNSA. V shed 4 bases and J 5 bases; nucleotides not matched to a gene: 6. CDR3 size: 14 residues.

The chain couples TRBV19 to TRBJ1-2; no definite D call. CDR1 is LNHDA and CDR2 is SQIVND in the germline V gene (reference sequence). This CDR3 has 14 amino acids. The ends were cut back, 7 bases at V and 3 bases at J, with 15 bases in the middle. The CDR3 DNA is TGTGCCAGTACCTCCGGGGAGAGCCACTATGGCTACACCTTC. Translated: CASTSGESHYGYTF.

This clone came up once. This chain connects TRBV2 to TRBJ2-3; no reliable D call. Germline-derived CDR1 and CDR2 are SNHLY and FYNNEI. The ends were cut back, 7 bases at V and 6 bases at J, with 20 bases in the middle. CDR3 length: 15 amino acids. Here the CDR3 DNA reads TGTGCCAGCATAAGGTTTAACCCCTCCTCGGATACGCAGTATTTT. Protein sequence: CASIRFNPSSDTQYF.

This clone has only a few counts. This chain uses TRBV27 with TRBJ1-2; weak D call: TRBD1 (5 bases). V shed 5 bases and J shed 5 bases, with 15 bases lying between them. The CDR3 has 14 residues. Germline CDR1 MNHEY, CDR2 SMNVEV (reference sequence). CDR3 DNA: TGTGCCAGCAGTGCAAACGGGGGGAGGTATGGCTACACCTTC. Translation gives CASSANGGRYGYTF.

The gene calls are TRBV9 and TRBJ2-7, with D uncertain. Germline CDR1 reads SGDLS; CDR2 reads YYNGEE. The CDR3 extends over 14 amino acids. Trimming took 4 bases from V and 6 from J, leaving 17 bases between them. The CDR3 reads CASSRSPVLPEQYF. CDR3 nucleotides: TGTGCCAGCAGCCGATCCCCCGTTCTACCCGAGCAGTACTTC.

This clone came up once. The chain carries TRBV7-9 and TRBJ1-2; D possibly corresponds to TRBD1 (5 bases). This CDR3 region has 14 residues. Germline V gives CDR1 SEHNR, CDR2 FQNEAQ (reference sequence). V shed 5 bases and J shed 3 bases, with 13 bases lying between them. The CDR3 DNA is TGTGCCAGCAGCAAGGACGGGGGTGACTATGGCTACACCTTC. Protein product: CASSKDGGDYGYTF.

The rearrangement links TRBV5-8 to TRBJ2-2; D is perhaps TRBD2 (6 bases). V was clipped by 3 bases and J by 0 bases, with 9 bases between them. CDR3 length equals 15 residues. The germline CDR1 and CDR2 sequences are SGHTS and YDEGEE. CDR3 sequence reads: CASSYRLANTGELFF. The CDR3 bases are TGTGCCAGCAGCTACCGACTAGCGAACACCGGGGAGCTGTTTTTT. Full variable domain (remainder filled in from reference TRBV5-8 and TRBJ2-2): EAGVTQSPTHLIKTRGQQATLRCSPISGHTSVYWYQQALGLGLQFLLWYDEGEERNRGNFPPRFSGRQFPNYSSELNVNALELEDSALYLCASSYRLANTGELFFGEGSRLTVL.

This sequence joins TRBV28 and TRBJ2-7; TRBD2 is a possible D gene (5 bases). CDR3 length equals 14 residues. The germline gives CDR1 MDHEN, CDR2 SYDVKM. Trimming pared 6 bases from V and 2 bases from J, leaving 14 bases between. CDR3 residues: CASRRRIGPYEQYF. CDR3 nucleotides: TGTGCCAGCAGGAGGAGGATTGGACCCTACGAGCAGTACTTC.

The V gene is TRBV4-3, the J gene TRBJ1-5; maybe TRBD1 (6 bases). The CDR3 loop spans 15 amino acids. V dropped 0 bases and J dropped 7 bases, with 13 bases sitting between them. Germline CDR1 is LGHNA and CDR2 is YSLEER. The CDR3, as DNA: TGCGCCAGCAGCCAAGATCACAGGGTCGGGCAGCCCCAGCATTTT. This encodes CASSQDHRVGQPQHF.

This chain links TRBV19 with TRBJ2-3, with 9 nucleotides matching TRBD2. Losses at the gene ends were 7 bases for V and 0 bases for J; bases not matched to a gene: 2. CDR3 length: 14 amino acids. Looked up from germline, CDR1 is LNHDA and CDR2 is SQIVND (reference sequence). The CDR3 loop reads CASTGLASTDTQYF. The CDR3 DNA follows: TGTGCCAGTACGGGACTAGCTAGCACAGATACGCAGTATTTT.

The table lists this clone with a few counts. The V call is TRBV29-1, the J call TRBJ2-4; D is ambiguous. The CDR3 extends over 12 amino acids. Germline V gene sequence: CDR1 SQVTM, CDR2 ANQGSEA. Deletions cut 4 bases from V and 8 bases from J, with 12 bases between. CDR3 nucleotides: TGCAGCGTTGTGGGCCCAGGAGACATTCAGTACTTC. It yields the protein CSVVGPGDIQYF.

The chain carries TRBV5-4 and TRBJ2-3; a weak D match, TRBD1 (6 bases). CDR1 and CDR2 from the germline V gene are SGHNT and YYREEE (reference sequence). The CDR3 loop spans 14 amino acids. V was trimmed by 4 bases and J by 4 bases, leaving 13 bases between them. The CDR3 sequence is CASSPQGSPDTQYF. The DNA of the CDR3 is TGTGCCAGCAGCCCACAGGGTTCCCCAGATACGCAGTATTTT.

This chain connects TRBV20-1 to TRBJ2-7; D unresolved. Germline CDR1 and CDR2: DFQATT and SNEGSKA (reference sequence). This CDR3 region has 11 residues. Trimming stripped 5 bases from V and 8 bases from J, with 13 bases between. DNA of the CDR3: TGCAGTGCTCTACGGGCACCTCAGCAGTACTTC. Translated: CSALRAPQQYF.

V gene TRBV5-5 combines with J gene TRBJ2-3, with D maybe TRBD1 (5 bases). V lost 1 base to trimming and J lost 3 bases, with 12 bases between them. The CDR3 runs 15 residues. Germline CDR1 SGHKS, CDR2 YYEKEE (reference sequence). CDR3 DNA: TGTGCCAGCAGCTTGATGGCAGGGAATACAGATACGCAGTATTTT. Its protein product is CASSLMAGNTDTQYF.

The rearrangement links TRBV7-2 to TRBJ1-5, with D perhaps TRBD1 (6 bases). Trimming took 7 bases from V and 0 from J, leaving 10 bases between them. Germline V gene lookup returns CDR1 SGHTA and CDR2 FQGNSA. This CDR3 has 14 residues. The CDR3 region has the DNA TGTGCCAGCAACACAGGGTATAGCAATCAGCCCCAGCATTTT. This codes for CASNTGYSNQPQHF.

The chain joins TRBV6-6 to TRBJ1-3, with 7 bases fitting TRBD1. CDR1 and CDR2 from the germline V gene are MNHNY and SVGAGI (reference sequence). The CDR3 runs to 12 residues. V lost 8 bases to trimming and J lost 4 bases; unmatched junction nucleotides: 2. CDR3: CASGTDGNTIYF. The CDR3 DNA sequence: TGTGCCAGCGGGACAGACGGAAACACCATATATTTT.

The V call is TRBV30, the J call TRBJ2-2, with D possibly being TRBD1 (6 bases). The CDR3 runs 14 residues. V was trimmed by 2 bases and J by 6 bases, leaving 13 bases between them. Germline CDR1 reads GTSNPN; CDR2 reads SVGIG (reference sequence). The chain's CDR3 is CAWSKEGVAGELFF. The CDR3 bases are TGTGCCTGGAGTAAAGAGGGGGTCGCCGGGGAGCTGTTTTTT.

This chain uses TRBV28 with TRBJ1-1; D not resolved. Germline CDR1 reads MDHEN; CDR2 reads SYDVKM. The CDR3 is made up of 17 amino acids. The V and J ends lost 8 bases and 6 bases respectively, with 28 bases between them. CDR3 bases: TGTGCCAGCCATCCCCCAAACCCGGGAAGAGGCGAGGCTGAAGCTTTCTTT. Translation: CASHPPNPGRGEAEAFF.